The 25 T cell receptor beta chains below come from one sample, sequenced in a study of beta chain features in type 1 diabetes. These receptors are not linked to any known antigen. Study observations and caveats: Researchers report that Type 1 diabetes patients had moderately but significantly shorter TCRB CDR3s across all four CD4+ subsets.

cDNA synthesis used the whole RNA isolate, giving expressed TCRB sequences. Method: immunoSEQ multiplex PCR; TCRdb's copy keeps in-frame clones and lacks some. The sample includes 600,000 to 700,000 clones, under 15% of them seen just once. Specimen: naive CD4+ T cells from blood. Source of these receptors: a man aged 18-30 years with type 1 diabetes.

The J gene is TRBJ2-3, the V gene TRBV15; D remains ambiguous. From germline, CDR1 is LNHNV and CDR2 YYDKDF (reference sequence). Trimming took 4 bases from V and 6 from J, leaving 14 bases between them. CDR3 size: 14 residues. In nucleotides, the CDR3 is TGTGCCACCAGCATCCCCGGGCTTAGGGATACGCAGTATTTT. It translates to CATSIPGLRDTQYF.

The gene calls are TRBV5-4 and TRBJ1-6; tentative D call: TRBD1 (6 bases). This CDR3 has 15 residues. The V gene's germline CDR1 is SGHNT and CDR2 YYREEE (reference sequence). V was trimmed by 4 bases and J by 3 bases, leaving 11 bases between them. CDR3: CASSTTGFYNSPLHF. DNA for the CDR3: TGTGCCAGCAGCACGACAGGTTTCTATAATTCACCCCTCCACTTT.

The chain couples TRBV30 to TRBJ2-7; D may correspond to TRBD1 or TRBD2 (6 bases each). The germline CDR1 and CDR2 sequences are GTSNPN and SVGIG (reference sequence). The CDR3 runs to 14 residues. V was pared by 4 bases and J by 1 base, with 14 bases between. In nucleotides, the CDR3 is TGTGCCTGGACTAAACGGGGGCCATCCTACGAGCAGTACTTC. It specifies CAWTKRGPSYEQYF.

The chain links TRBV13 to TRBJ1-1; D remains unclear. Germline V lookup: CDR1 PRHDT, CDR2 FYEKMQ (reference sequence). Between the trimmed V and J ends, which lost 5 bases and 1 base, there was a span of 14 bases. CDR3 length: 15 residues. The CDR3 coding sequence is TGTGCCAGCAGCCTACGGGCTGGGTGGAACACTGAAGCTTTCTTT. Amino acids: CASSLRAGWNTEAFF.

This clone has only a few counts. This rearrangement joins TRBV7-2 to TRBJ2-7; D is unresolved. The CDR3 consists of 15 residues. With 5 bases removed from V and 1 base from J, the gap between germline ends came to 15 bases. Germline CDR1 reads SGHTA; CDR2 reads FQGNSA. CDR3 nucleotide sequence: TGTGCCAGCAGCCTACGAATAGCCGGGTCCTACGAGCAGTACTTC. Protein sequence: CASSLRIAGSYEQYF.

The V call is TRBV18, the J call TRBJ1-1; D ambiguous. The length of the CDR3 is 14 residues. The germline V and J ends were trimmed by 6 bases and 4 bases, with 15 bases remaining between them. Germline CDR1 is KGHSH and CDR2 is LQKENI. CDR3 DNA sequence: TGTGCCAGCTCCCAAACCTTGGAAGGCACTGAAGCTTTCTTT. This sequence encodes CASSQTLEGTEAFF.

The rearrangement uses TRBV6-6 and TRBJ1-4; TRBD1 matches 11 bases. Germline values: CDR1 MNHNY, CDR2 SVGAGI (reference sequence). The CDR3 has 15 amino acids. V was pared by 2 bases and J by 6 bases, with 2 bases of the junction left unmatched. The CDR3 bases are TGTGCCAGCAGTTACAGGGGACAGGGGGATGAAAAACTGTTTTTT. This gives the protein CASSYRGQGDEKLFF.

Only a few counts were recorded for this clone. V gene TRBV15 combines with J gene TRBJ2-2; D is unclear. The CDR3 contains 15 residues. Trimming took off 3 bases at V and 1 base at J, with 9 bases between the two ends. CDR1 and CDR2 (germline): LNHNV, YYDKDF (reference sequence). The CDR3 protein is CATSSVQLNTGELFF. The CDR3 nucleotides read TGTGCCACCAGCAGTGTGCAGCTGAACACCGGGGAGCTGTTTTTT.

V gene TRBV29-1 combines with J gene TRBJ2-2, with 10 bases fitting TRBD2. V lost 7 bases, J lost 4 bases, and 6 bases stayed unmatched. CDR1 is SQVTM, CDR2 ANQGSEA, per germline. The CDR3 is 14 residues long. The CDR3 DNA follows: TGCAGCGCCCGGACTAGCGGAGGCACCGGGGAGCTGTTTTTT. Encoded protein: CSARTSGGTGELFF.

V gene TRBV10-3 combines with J gene TRBJ2-7; D not certain. The CDR3 covers 15 residues. From germline, CDR1 is ENHRY and CDR2 SYGVKD. Trimming removed 2 bases at V and 3 bases at J, with 14 bases between. The CDR3 region has the DNA TGTGCCATCAGTGAGCCCCTGGCAGGTCTCTACGAGCAGTACTTC. Amino acids: CAISEPLAGLYEQYF.

The chain employs TRBV18 and TRBJ2-2; D is possibly TRBD2 (6 bases). Germline V gives CDR1 KGHSH, CDR2 LQKENI. This CDR3 is 18 amino acids long. The germline V and J ends were trimmed by 1 base and 4 bases, with 19 bases remaining between them. The CDR3 sequence is CASSPQPQRLATTGELFF. CDR3 sequence (DNA): TGTGCCAGCTCACCACAACCGCAGCGGCTAGCGACCACCGGGGAGCTGTTTTTT.

The gene calls are TRBV11-2 and TRBJ1-6; 8 bases line up with TRBD1. With 5 bases clipped from V and 11 bases from J, the junction kept 5 bases outside the gene matches. The CDR3 consists of 13 residues. The germline V gene has CDR1 SGHAT and CDR2 FQNNGV. The CDR3 DNA follows: TGTGCCAGCAGCCCCAGACAGGGGACACCCCTCCACTTT. Translation: CASSPRQGTPLHF.

The chain uses TRBV10-3 and TRBJ2-5; D remains ambiguous. The CDR3 sequence is 12 residues long. Germline V CDR1 and CDR2: ENHRY, SYGVKD. The ends were cut back, 2 bases at V and 5 bases at J, with 6 bases in the middle. In nucleotides, the CDR3 is TGTGCCATCAGTGAGGATGCTGAGACCCAGTACTTC. This encodes CAISEDAETQYF.

The table lists this clone with a few counts. The chain uses TRBV5-1 and TRBJ2-1; 9 bases are shared with TRBD1. This CDR3 contains 15 residues. Germline V CDR1 and CDR2: SGHRS, YFSETQ. V dropped 4 bases and J dropped 6; count of bases not matched to a gene: 8. The CDR3 protein is CASSAGTGNFNEQFF. DNA for the CDR3: TGCGCCAGCAGCGCAGGGACAGGGAATTTCAATGAGCAGTTCTTC.

The V and J genes are TRBV9 and TRBJ1-5, with D uncertain. In germline, CDR1 is SGDLS, CDR2 YYNGEE. This CDR3 spans 14 amino acids. V lost 3 bases, J lost 0 bases, and 7 bases lay in between. CDR3: CASSAGHSNQPQHF. The CDR3 bases are TGTGCCAGCAGCGCAGGTCATAGCAATCAGCCCCAGCATTTT.

V and J are TRBV7-9 and TRBJ1-2; the D gene is possibly TRBD1 (5 bases). Germline CDR1 is SEHNR and CDR2 is FQNEAQ (reference sequence). The CDR3 is 15 amino acids. The V end was cut by 4 bases, the J end by 4 bases, with 16 bases between. The DNA of the CDR3 is TGTGCCAGCAGCTCACAGAAAGACAGAGTCTATGGCTACACCTTC. Protein product: CASSSQKDRVYGYTF.

This clone was recorded a few times. The rearrangement links TRBV6-1 to TRBJ2-7, with 9 bases fitting TRBD1. CDR1 and CDR2 from the germline V gene are MNHNS and SASEGT. After removal of 4 bases from V and 2 bases from J, the junction contained 3 bases not matched to a gene. The CDR3 covers 14 residues. The CDR3 DNA reads TGTGCCAGCAGTGGAGGGACAGGGACCTACGAGCAGTACTTC. Protein sequence: CASSGGTGTYEQYF.

This clone occurred a few times. The chain has TRBV2 and TRBJ1-4; D is possibly TRBD1 (5 bases). This CDR3 contains 14 residues. The V end lost 7 bases, the J end lost 5 bases, and 14 bases lay between the germline ends. Germline V gene lookup returns CDR1 SNHLY and CDR2 FYNNEI. The CDR3 bases are TGTGCCAGCAATCGGGACGGCGAAAATGAAAAACTGTTTTTT. This gives the protein CASNRDGENEKLFF. The full variable domain, its missing parts supplied by reference TRBV2 and TRBJ1-4, is EPEVTQTPSHQVTQMGQEVILRCVPISNHLYFYWYRQILGQKVEFLVSFYNNEISEKSEIFDDQFSVERPDGSNFTLKIRSTKLEDSAMYFCASNRDGENEKLFFGSGTQLSVL.

This rearrangement joins TRBV6-6 to TRBJ2-2; 8 bases fit TRBD1. CDR1 is MNHNY and CDR2 is SVGAGI in the germline V gene (reference sequence). This CDR3 has 16 residues. V shed 5 bases and J 4 bases; nucleotides not matched to a gene: 9. CDR3 in DNA: TGTGCCAGCAGTCCCGGCGGACAGGGAGCCACCGGGGAGCTGTTTTTT. Translated, it gives CASSPGGQGATGELFF.

This clone was counted a few times. The CDR3 protein is CASSTGQGTLYGYTF. The CDR3 DNA reads as TGCGCCAGCAGCACGGGACAGGGTACCCTCTATGGCTACACCTTC. V usage is TRBV5-1 and J usage is TRBJ1-2, with 9 bases that match TRBD1. J was trimmed by 4 bases and V by 4 bases; bases with no gene match: 8. The germline gives CDR1 SGHRS, CDR2 YFSETQ. The CDR3 is 15 amino acids.

V and J are TRBV6-4 and TRBJ1-1; D gene uncertain. Trimming shortened V by 4 bases and J by 3 bases, and 9 bases separated the two germline ends. Germline V gene data show CDR1 as MRHNA and CDR2 as SNTAGT. This CDR3 contains 13 residues. Here the CDR3 DNA reads TGTGCCAGCAGTGTGCAGTGGGACACTGAAGCTTTCTTT. This sequence encodes CASSVQWDTEAFF.

The chain uses TRBV5-4 and TRBJ2-4, with 7 bases matching TRBD2. The CDR3 is 14 residues long. Germline CDR1 SGHNT, CDR2 YYREEE (reference sequence). Germline trimming cut 2 bases from V and 3 bases from J; bases unmatched to any gene: 2. The CDR3: CASSFGGDKNIQYF. Here the CDR3 DNA reads TGTGCCAGCAGCTTTGGGGGGGACAAAAACATTCAGTACTTC.

This clone has only a few counts. This chain connects TRBV4-1 to TRBJ2-1, with D hard to call. Trimming cost V 1 base and J 8 bases, with 15 bases left between them. Germline V gene sequence: CDR1 MGHRA, CDR2 YSYEKL. There are 15 residues in the CDR3. CDR3 sequence: CASSQVQTSGDEQFF. The CDR3 DNA sequence: TGCGCCAGCAGCCAAGTTCAAACCTCTGGCGATGAGCAGTTCTTC.

The V call is TRBV9, the J call TRBJ2-5, with D unresolved. The length of the CDR3 is 12 residues. Germline-derived CDR1 and CDR2 are SGDLS and YYNGEE. The V end was cut by 4 bases, the J end by 1 base, with 5 bases between. Here the CDR3 DNA reads TGTGCCAGCAGCAGCCTCCAAGAGACCCAGTACTTC. Amino acids: CASSSLQETQYF.

The rearrangement joins TRBV5-6 to TRBJ2-2; tentative D call: TRBD2 (6 bases). CDR1 and CDR2 (germline): SGHDT, YYEEEE. CDR3 length: 14 residues. Trimming removed 4 bases at V and 6 bases at J, with 13 bases between. CDR3 residues: CASSPEGRAGELFF. The CDR3 DNA is TGTGCCAGCAGCCCGGAGGGACGGGCCGGGGAGCTGTTTTTT. The variable domain in full, with the rest retrieved from reference TRBV5-6 and TRBJ2-2, is DAGVTQSPTHLIKTRGQQVTLRCSPKSGHDTVSWYQQALGQGPQFIFQYYEEEERQRGNFPDRFSGHQFPNYSSELNVNALLLGDSALYLCASSPEGRAGELFFGEGSRLTVL.